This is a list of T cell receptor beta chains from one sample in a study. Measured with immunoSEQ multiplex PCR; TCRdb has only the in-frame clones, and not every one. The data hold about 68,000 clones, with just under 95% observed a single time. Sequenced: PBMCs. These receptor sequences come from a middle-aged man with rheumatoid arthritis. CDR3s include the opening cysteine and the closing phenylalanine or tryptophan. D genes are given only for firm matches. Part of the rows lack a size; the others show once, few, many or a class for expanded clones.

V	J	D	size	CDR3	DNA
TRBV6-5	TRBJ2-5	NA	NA	CASSYSMGGRETQYF	TGTGCCAGCAGTTACTCGATGGGGGGGCGAGAGACCCAGTACTTC
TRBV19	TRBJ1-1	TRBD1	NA	CATRRDSYTEAFF	TGTGCCACCCGTCGGGACAGCTACACTGAAGCTTTCTTT
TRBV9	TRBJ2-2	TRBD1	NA	CASSAPGGTNTGELFF	TGTGCCAGCAGCGCCCCAGGGGGAACGAACACCGGGGAGCTGTTTTTT
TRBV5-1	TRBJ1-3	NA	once	CASSLDGPIAAGNTIYF	TGCGCCAGCAGCTTGGATGGACCCATTGCAGCTGGAAACACCATATATTTT
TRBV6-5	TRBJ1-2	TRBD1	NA	CASSHRGQGGYTF	TGTGCCAGCAGTCACAGGGGTCAAGGTGGCTACACCTTC
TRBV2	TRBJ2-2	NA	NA	CASSESGVNTGELFF	TGTGCCAGCAGTGAATCCGGGGTTAACACCGGGGAGCTGTTTTTT
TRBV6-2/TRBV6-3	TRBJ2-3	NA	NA	CASSQITDTQYF	TGTGCCAGCAGCCAGATCACAGATACGCAGTATTTT
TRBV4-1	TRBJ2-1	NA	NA	CASSQKGTGMVGNEQFF	TGCGCCAGCAGCCAAAAGGGTACAGGGATGGTAGGCAATGAGCAGTTCTTC
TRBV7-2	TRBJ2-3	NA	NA	CASSLERDTQYF	TGTGCCAGCAGCTTAGAGAGAGATACGCAGTATTTT
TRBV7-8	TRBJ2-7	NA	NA	CASSSLGGLYEQYF	TGTGCCAGCAGCTCCCTAGGCGGCCTCTACGAGCAGTACTTC
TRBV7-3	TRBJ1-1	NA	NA	CASSPNDRNPGEAFF	TGTGCCAGCAGCCCAAACGACCGAAATCCGGGCGAAGCTTTCTTT
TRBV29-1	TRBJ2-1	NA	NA	CSVLGLNNEQFF	TGCAGCGTTCTTGGCCTGAACAATGAGCAGTTCTTC
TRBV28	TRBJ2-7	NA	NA	CASTLSGARSEQYF	TGTGCCAGCACCCTTTCGGGAGCTCGAAGCGAGCAGTACTTC
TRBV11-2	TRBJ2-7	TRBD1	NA	CASSRRQGAGEQYF	TGTGCCAGCAGCCGCCGACAGGGGGCTGGAGAGCAGTACTTC
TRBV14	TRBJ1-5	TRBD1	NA	CASSQGQGVNQPQHF	TGTGCCAGCAGCCAAGGACAGGGCGTCAATCAGCCCCAGCATTTT
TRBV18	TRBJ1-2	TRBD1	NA	CASSQAGTEYGYTF	TGTGCCAGCTCTCAAGCCGGGACAGAGTATGGCTACACCTTC
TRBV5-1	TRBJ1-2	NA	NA	CASSHGDNSANYGYTF	TGCGCCAGCAGCCACGGAGACAACTCGGCTAACTATGGCTACACCTTC
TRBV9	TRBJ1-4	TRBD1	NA	CASSPGTAGEKLFF	TGTGCCAGCAGCCCCGGGACAGCGGGCGAAAAACTGTTTTTT
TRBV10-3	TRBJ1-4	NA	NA	CAISEAGANEKLFF	TGTGCCATCAGTGAGGCCGGGGCTAATGAAAAACTGTTTTTT
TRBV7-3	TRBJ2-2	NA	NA	CASSLSNTGELFF	TGTGCCAGCAGCCTTTCTAACACCGGGGAGCTGTTTTTT
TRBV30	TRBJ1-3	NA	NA	CAWSAGSSGNTIYF	TGTGCCTGGAGTGCAGGGAGCTCTGGAAACACCATATATTTT
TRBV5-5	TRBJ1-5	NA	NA	CASSRGDVSNQPQHF	TGTGCCAGCAGCAGAGGGGACGTTAGCAATCAGCCCCAGCATTTT
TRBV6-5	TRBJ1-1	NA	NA	CASSYSRGFTEAFF	TGTGCCAGCAGTTACTCGAGAGGGTTTACTGAAGCTTTCTTT
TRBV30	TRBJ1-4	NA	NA	CASANAGGGEKLFF	TGTGCCTCAGCGAACGCGGGGGGAGGTGAAAAACTGTTTTTT
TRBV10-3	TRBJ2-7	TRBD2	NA	CAINGLAGVEEQYF	TGTGCCATCAACGGACTAGCGGGAGTGGAGGAGCAGTACTTC
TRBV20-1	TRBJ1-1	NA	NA	CSAWLNTEAFF	TGCAGTGCTTGGTTGAACACTGAAGCTTTCTTT
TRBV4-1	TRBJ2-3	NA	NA	CASSRAPGLVSADTQYF	TGCGCCAGCAGCCGGGCACCGGGACTGGTTTCAGCAGATACGCAGTATTTT
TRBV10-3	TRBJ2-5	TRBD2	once	CAISESGLAVQETQYF	TGTGCCATCAGTGAGTCGGGACTAGCGGTCCAAGAGACCCAGTACTTC
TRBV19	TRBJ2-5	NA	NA	CASSIGKETQYF	TGTGCCAGTAGTATAGGGAAAGAGACCCAGTACTTC
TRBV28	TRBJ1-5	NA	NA	CASSSRARNQPQHF	TGTGCCAGCAGCTCCCGGGCGCGCAATCAGCCCCAGCATTTT
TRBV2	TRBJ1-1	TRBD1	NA	CASSNGQAPNTEAFF	TGTGCCAGCAGTAATGGACAGGCACCGAACACTGAAGCTTTCTTT
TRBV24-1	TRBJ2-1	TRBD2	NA	CATSDSAVRGLAGDNEQFF	TGTGCCACCAGTGACTCGGCGGTCCGGGGACTAGCGGGAGACAATGAGCAGTTCTTC
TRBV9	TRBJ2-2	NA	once	CASSVDVGNAHRELFF	TGTGCCAGCAGCGTAGACGTGGGGAACGCTCACCGGGAGCTGTTTTTT
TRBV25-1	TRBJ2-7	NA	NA	CASRGQTYEQYF	TGTGCCAGCAGAGGACAGACCTACGAGCAGTACTTC
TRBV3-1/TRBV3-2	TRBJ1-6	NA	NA	CASSQRFTYNSPLHF	TGTGCCAGCAGCCAAAGGTTCACATATAATTCACCCCTCCACTTT
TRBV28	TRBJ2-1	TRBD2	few	CASSFIAGGNNEQFF	TGTGCCAGCAGTTTCATAGCGGGAGGTAACAATGAGCAGTTCTTC
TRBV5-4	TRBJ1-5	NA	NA	CASSFDRSNQPQHF	TGTGCCAGCAGCTTTGACAGGTCCAATCAGCCCCAGCATTTT
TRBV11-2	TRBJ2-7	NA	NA	CASSPDGYEQYF	TGTGCCAGCAGCCCCGATGGGTACGAGCAGTACTTC
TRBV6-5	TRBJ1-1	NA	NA	CASSYVGAQTEAFF	TGTGCCAGCAGTTACGTCGGGGCGCAAACTGAAGCTTTCTTT
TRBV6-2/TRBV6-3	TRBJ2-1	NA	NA	CASSYVGGGLGFDEQFF	TGTGCCAGCAGTTACGTGGGGGGGGGCCTAGGATTCGATGAGCAGTTCTTC
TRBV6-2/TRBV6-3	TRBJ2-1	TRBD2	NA	CASSSRSGGRYNEQFF	TGTGCCAGCAGTTCCCGTAGCGGGGGACGTTACAATGAGCAGTTCTTC
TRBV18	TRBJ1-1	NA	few	CASSHRGENTEAFF	TGTGCCAGCTCACATCGGGGCGAGAACACTGAAGCTTTCTTT
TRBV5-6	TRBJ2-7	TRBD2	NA	CASSFTSGYYEQYF	TGTGCCAGCAGCTTTACTAGCGGGTACTACGAGCAGTACTTC
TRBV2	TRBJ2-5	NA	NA	CASSDRRDETQYF	TGTGCCAGCAGTGACCGCAGGGATGAGACCCAGTACTTC
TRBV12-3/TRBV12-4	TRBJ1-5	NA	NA	CASLKEGNQPQHF	TGTGCCAGCCTCAAGGAGGGGAATCAGCCCCAGCATTTT
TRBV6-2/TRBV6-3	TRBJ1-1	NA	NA	CASSYSKANTEAFF	TGTGCCAGCAGTTACTCGAAAGCTAACACTGAAGCTTTCTTT
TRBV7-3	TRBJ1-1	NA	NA	CASSKGPNTEAFF	TGTGCCAGCAGCAAAGGACCGAACACTGAAGCTTTCTTT
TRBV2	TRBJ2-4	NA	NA	CASSPQSVAKNIQYF	TGTGCCAGCAGTCCGCAGTCCGTAGCCAAAAACATTCAGTACTTC
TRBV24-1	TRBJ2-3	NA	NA	CATSDPNPGNTQYF	TGTGCCACCAGTGACCCGAATCCAGGGAATACGCAGTATTTT
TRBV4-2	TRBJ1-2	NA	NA	CASSQDGAEVGYGYTF	TGTGCCAGCAGCCAAGATGGAGCGGAGGTCGGCTATGGCTACACCTTC
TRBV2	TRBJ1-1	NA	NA	CASSDRGSGAFF	TGTGCCAGCAGTGACAGGGGTTCGGGAGCTTTCTTT
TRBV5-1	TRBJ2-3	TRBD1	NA	CASSQQGDTQYF	TGCGCCAGCAGCCAACAGGGGGATACGCAGTATTTT
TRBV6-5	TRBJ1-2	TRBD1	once	CASSYSFSGGSYGYTF	TGTGCCAGCAGTTACTCTTTTTCAGGGGGGAGCTATGGCTACACCTTC
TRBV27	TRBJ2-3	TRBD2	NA	CTSSLKGTSGGRTTDTQYF	TGTACCAGCAGCCTCAAGGGGACTAGCGGGGGGAGAACCACAGATACGCAGTATTTT
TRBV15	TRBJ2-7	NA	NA	CATSRGYGGTREQYF	TGTGCCACCAGCAGAGGATATGGGGGGACGAGAGAGCAGTACTTC
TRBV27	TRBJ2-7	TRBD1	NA	CASSLEQGGKEQYF	TGTGCCAGCAGTTTGGAACAGGGGGGAAAAGAGCAGTACTTC